This TCR beta chain came from a study of blood T cells in healthy people across ages. The CDR3 has 12 residues. Germline assignment: CDR1 MGHDK and CDR2 SYGVNS. With 4 bases clipped from V and 7 bases from J, the junction kept 3 bases outside the gene matches. This clonotype was counted at least ten times. A J-beta primer mix and a sample-barcoded 5' primer were used in a second PCR of roughly 7 to 12 cycles. Using its own MiXCR run on the 5' RACE reads, TCRdb lists one record per CDR3 protein. The sample includes about 1.6 million distinct CDR3 sequences, about 35% of them seen just once. The sequence came from a woman in her 30s in good health. V and J are TRBV25-1 and TRBJ1-2, with TRBD1 matching over 7 bases. Sequencing was carried out using blood. CDR3 coding DNA: TGTGCCAGCAGTGGAGACAGGGTTGGCTACACCTTC. It translates to CASSGDRVGYTF.